These 25 T cell receptor beta chains originate from one sample sequenced in a study of radiotherapy plus CTLA-4 blockade in lung cancer. Sequencing used immunoSEQ multiplex PCR; TCRdb keeps in-frame clones, though not all of them. The sample lists approximately 75,000 clones, around four fifths seen once, with more than 7% in the top ten. The sequencing used peripheral blood, collected from a patient treated with radiotherapy plus ipilimumab. These receptor sequences come from a human donor with non-small cell lung cancer who had a complete response to radiotherapy plus ipilimumab.

The chain employs TRBV7-2 and TRBJ2-3; D is uncertain. The CDR3 contains 12 residues. Between the trimmed V and J ends, which lost 5 bases and 3 bases, there was a span of 6 bases. Germline values: CDR1 SGHTA, CDR2 FQGNSA. This chain's CDR3 is CASSPFTDTQYF. CDR3 DNA: TGTGCCAGCAGCCCGTTTACAGATACGCAGTATTTT. Filled out from reference TRBV7-2 and TRBJ2-3, the complete variable domain reads GAGVSQSPSNKVTEKGKDVELRCDPISGHTALYWYRQSLGQGLEFLIYFQGNSAPDKSGLPSDRFSAERTGGSVSTLTIQRTQQEDSAVYLCASSPFTDTQYFGPGTRLTVL.

This chain uses TRBV30 with TRBJ2-1, with 8 nucleotides matching TRBD1. The CDR3 sequence is 11 residues long. V lost 2 bases to trimming and J lost 14 bases; unmatched junction nucleotides: 5. Germline V lookup: CDR1 GTSNPN, CDR2 SVGIG (reference sequence). CDR3 nucleotide sequence: TGTGCCTGGAGTCTCAGGGGGCCAAAGTTCTTC. Protein sequence: CAWSLRGPKFF.

The chain has TRBV27 and TRBJ2-5, with 8 positions matching TRBD2. The CDR3 consists of 12 residues. The trim removed 6 bases at V and 13 bases at J, leaving 10 bases unmatched. Germline V gives CDR1 MNHEY, CDR2 SMNVEV (reference sequence). The CDR3 loop reads CASSRWGGGPYF. CDR3 bases: TGTGCCAGCAGCCGATGGGGCGGGGGGCCGTACTTC.

This clone was counted a single time. One end of the junction does not line up with germline, which may come from a read error. The V gene is TRBV7-6, the J gene TRBJ1-5; D gene unclear. This CDR3 region has 14 residues. CDR1 is SGHVS and CDR2 is FNYEAQ in the germline V gene. CDR3 loop: CASSLEAGKQPQHF. CDR3 bases: TGTGCCAGCAGCTTAGAGGCAGGCAAGCAGCCCCAGCATTTT.

This chain connects TRBV29-1 to TRBJ2-5; TRBD1 matches 8 bases. The germline gives CDR1 SQVTM, CDR2 ANQGSEA. The CDR3 has 14 residues. The junction had 14 bases not matched to a gene; V was cut back by 5 bases and J by 9 bases. CDR3 DNA sequence: TGCAGCGTTTCTCTCCCGGGACAGGAGATACCCCAGTACTTC. It codes for CSVSLPGQEIPQYF.

Only one count was recorded for this clone. The J gene is TRBJ1-2, the V gene TRBV5-5; TRBD1 agrees at 8 bases. Germline CDR1 and CDR2: SGHKS and YYEKEE (reference sequence). This CDR3 is built from 14 residues. V shed 2 bases, J shed 4 bases, and the junction held 4 bases outside the gene matches. The chain's CDR3 is CASSLDRGTYGYTF. CDR3 nucleotides: TGTGCCAGCAGCTTAGACAGGGGTACCTATGGCTACACCTTC.

A remark on this clone: Other DNA sequences from this sample encode an identical CDR3 as well. The chain links TRBV28 to TRBJ1-5; D is uncertain. V was pared by 6 bases and J by 4 bases, with 7 bases between. CDR3 length: 12 amino acids. Germline CDR1 MDHEN, CDR2 SYDVKM. CDR3 region: CASSLRNQPQHF. CDR3 nucleotide sequence: TGTGCCAGCAGCCTGCGAAATCAGCCCCAGCATTTT.

This chain connects TRBV6-6 to TRBJ1-5; no definite D call. Germline V gene data show CDR1 as MNHNY and CDR2 as SVGAGI (reference sequence). Trimming cost V 2 bases and J 4 bases, with 9 bases left between them. The CDR3 is 14 amino acids. The CDR3 DNA sequence: TGTGCCAGCAGTTACCGGCGCCGAAATCAGCCCCAGCATTTT. Amino acids: CASSYRRRNQPQHF.

CDR3 nucleotides: TGTGCCAGCAGCTTGGACAGGGAAGCTTTCTTT. Translation gives CASSLDREAFF. The chain couples TRBV5-6 to TRBJ1-1, with a possible D match to TRBD1 (5 bases). Looked up from germline, CDR1 is SGHDT and CDR2 is YYEEEE. The V end was cut by 0 bases, the J end by 8 bases, with 5 bases between. CDR3 size: 11 residues.

The CDR3 here is CASSPGQVGRNTIYF. In DNA form, the CDR3 reads TGCGCCAGCAGCCCAGGACAGGTCGGGCGAAACACCATATATTTT. V usage is TRBV5-1 and J usage is TRBJ1-3; 7 bases map to TRBD1. The CDR3 is 15 residues long. Germline CDR1 is SGHRS and CDR2 is YFSETQ. The V segment lost 4 bases and the J segment 5 bases; nucleotides outside the gene matches: 9.

The chain combines TRBV10-3 with TRBJ2-7, with a possible D match to TRBD1 (5 bases). V was trimmed by 6 bases and J by 2 bases, leaving 14 bases between them. From germline, CDR1 is ENHRY and CDR2 SYGVKD. This CDR3 has 14 residues. In DNA form, the CDR3 reads TGTGCCATCAGCCCGACAGAGGCAGCCTACGAGCAGTACGTC. The encoded protein is CAISPTEAAYEQYV.

This sequence joins TRBV14 and TRBJ2-3; 11 bases map to TRBD2. Unmatched junction bases numbered 14, after V lost 0 bases and J lost 0 bases. CDR1 SGHDN and CDR2 FVKESK come from the germline V gene. This CDR3 spans 21 amino acids. The CDR3 sequence is CASSQDLWGARLAGSTDTQYF. As DNA, the CDR3 is TGTGCCAGCAGCCAAGATTTGTGGGGGGCCCGACTAGCGGGAAGCACAGATACGCAGTATTTT. The complete variable domain, with remaining parts taken from reference TRBV14 and TRBJ2-3, reads EAGVTQFPSHSVIEKGQTVTLRCDPISGHDNLYWYRRVMGKEIKFLLHFVKESKQDESGMPNNRFLAERTGGTYSTLKVQPAELEDSGVYFCASSQDLWGARLAGSTDTQYFGPGTRLTVL.

This clone was seen a few times. This chain joins TRBV6-5 and TRBJ2-5; TRBD1 matches 8 bases. CDR1 and CDR2 from the germline V gene are MNHEY and SVGAGI. J was trimmed by 5 bases and V by 5 bases; bases with no gene match: 1. The CDR3 loop spans 12 amino acids. As DNA, the CDR3 is TGTGCCAGCAGTACAGGGGGGGAGACCCAGTACTTC. Protein: CASSTGGETQYF.

This clone was seen only once. The rearrangement joins TRBV7-9 to TRBJ1-1; 10 bases match TRBD1. The germline V gene has CDR1 SEHNR and CDR2 FQNEAQ (reference sequence). This CDR3 comprises 14 residues. Trimming took 5 bases from V and 3 from J; bases not matched to a gene: 3. In nucleotides, the CDR3 is TGTGCCAGCAGCCGTGGGACAGGGGACACTGAAGCTTTCTTT. Its protein is CASSRGTGDTEAFF.

This clone was found a few times. The chain is built from TRBV29-1 and TRBJ1-1; the D is unclear. The germline gives CDR1 SQVTM, CDR2 ANQGSEA. V was clipped by 3 bases and J by 11 bases, with 13 bases between them. The CDR3 runs to 11 residues. DNA for the CDR3: TGCAGCGTTGACCCGGGCCGGAATGCTTTCTTT. This encodes CSVDPGRNAFF. Combining the CDR3 with reference TRBV29-1 and TRBJ1-1 gives the whole variable domain SAVISQKPSRDICQRGTSLTIQCQVDSQVTMMFWYRQQPGQSLTLIATANQGSEATYESGFVIDKFPISRPNLTFSTLTVSNMSPEDSSIYLCSVDPGRNAFFGQGTRLTVV.

The chain recombines TRBV6-5 with TRBJ1-6, with no clear D. CDR3 size: 16 residues. Trimming shortened V by 0 bases and J by 0 bases, and 6 bases separated the two germline ends. Per the germline V gene, CDR1 is MNHEY and CDR2 is SVGAGI. The CDR3 DNA follows: TGTGCCAGCAGTTACTCGAGGAGCTCCTATAATTCACCCCTCCACTTT. Translated, it gives CASSYSRSSYNSPLHF.

V usage is TRBV7-9 and J usage is TRBJ1-2; 12 bases match TRBD1. Germline V CDR1 and CDR2: SEHNR, FQNEAQ (reference sequence). The junction had 9 bases not matched to a gene; V was cut back by 4 bases and J by 3 bases. The CDR3 spans 17 residues. The CDR3 is CASSSGTGGSGDYGYTF. In DNA, the CDR3 is TGTGCCAGCAGCTCAGGGACAGGGGGCTCTGGGGACTATGGCTACACCTTC.

The genes are TRBV6-1 and TRBJ1-1; D is ambiguous. This CDR3 is 17 amino acids long. Germline CDR1 MNHNS, CDR2 SASEGT. Between the trimmed V and J ends, which lost 2 bases and 5 bases, there was a span of 21 bases. The CDR3 sequence: CASSERPLGGWGTEAFF. The CDR3 DNA reads TGTGCCAGCAGTGAAAGGCCGCTAGGAGGGTGGGGTACTGAAGCTTTCTTT.

V and J are TRBV27 and TRBJ2-3; TRBD2 matches 11 bases. The V and J ends lost 6 bases and 5 bases, in that order; junction bases with no gene match: 4. Looked up from germline, CDR1 is MNHEY and CDR2 is SMNVEV (reference sequence). The CDR3 contains 14 residues. CDR3 amino acids: CASRTGLAVDTQYF. CDR3 in DNA: TGTGCCAGCAGGACGGGACTAGCGGTAGATACGCAGTATTTT.

This clone showed up just a few times. The J gene is TRBJ2-6, the V gene TRBV11-3; possible D gene TRBD1, 6 bases. Germline V gene sequence: CDR1 SGHNT, CDR2 YENEEA. The V end was cut by 4 bases, the J end by 1 base, with 8 bases between. The CDR3 runs to 15 residues. CDR3 sequence reads: CASSSQGSGANVLTF. In nucleotides, the CDR3 is TGTGCCAGCAGCTCCCAGGGGTCTGGGGCCAACGTCCTGACTTTC. The complete variable domain, with remaining parts taken from reference TRBV11-3 and TRBJ2-6, reads EAGVVQSPRYKIIEKKQPVAFWCNPISGHNTLYWYLQNLGQGPELLIRYENEEAVDDSQLPKDRFSAERLKGVDSTLKIQPAELGDSAVYLCASSSQGSGANVLTFGAGSRLTVL.

The chain uses TRBV21-1 and TRBJ2-1; the table's D call of TRBD2 was not tested on the DNA. TRBV21-1 counts as a pseudogene. The CDR3 length is 17 residues. In nucleotides, the CDR3 is TGTGCCAGCAGGTCTGGTGTAGCTACACATTCCGACAATGAGCAGTTCTTC. This encodes CASRSGVATHSDNEQFF.

The chain recombines TRBV27 with TRBJ1-2; TRBD1 matches at 10 bases. This CDR3 spans 16 amino acids. Germline CDR1 and CDR2: MNHEY and SMNVEV (reference sequence). J gave up 7 bases and V 5 bases, and 13 bases lay outside the gene matches. CDR3 sequence reads: CASSLTEGQGRFGYTF. The CDR3 bases are TGTGCCAGCAGTCTAACGGAGGGACAGGGGAGGTTTGGCTACACCTTC.

Only one count was recorded for this clone. The chain employs TRBV2 and TRBJ1-4; 10 bases are a match to TRBD1. Per the germline V gene, CDR1 is SNHLY and CDR2 is FYNNEI. The V segment lost 5 bases and the J segment 2 bases; nucleotides outside the gene matches: 8. The CDR3 consists of 17 residues. CDR3 DNA sequence: TGTGCCAGCAGTAAAAGACAGGGGGCCCGCACTAATGAAAAACTGTTTTTT. Its translation is CASSKRQGARTNEKLFF. The full variable domain, in which reference TRBV2 and TRBJ1-4 provide the parts outside the CDR3, is EPEVTQTPSHQVTQMGQEVILRCVPISNHLYFYWYRQILGQKVEFLVSFYNNEISEKSEIFDDQFSVERPDGSNFTLKIRSTKLEDSAMYFCASSKRQGARTNEKLFFGSGTQLSVL.

V and J are TRBV7-2 and TRBJ2-3; 9 positions agree with TRBD2. The CDR3 is 16 amino acids. From germline, CDR1 is SGHTA and CDR2 FQGNSA. The V and J ends lost 2 bases and 2 bases, in that order; junction bases with no gene match: 5. The CDR3 nucleotides read TGTGCCAGCAGCTTACGCGGCGGGAGGGCCACAGATACGCAGTATTTT. This translates into CASSLRGGRATDTQYF.

The chain couples TRBV4-3 to TRBJ2-3, with TRBD2 matching 7 bases. Trimming at V came to 3 bases and at J to 1 base, leaving 4 bases not matched to a gene. The CDR3 runs to 15 residues. Germline V gives CDR1 LGHNA, CDR2 YSLEER. The CDR3 here is CASSQGLAGTDTQYF. As DNA, the CDR3 is TGCGCCAGCAGCCAGGGGCTAGCGGGCACAGATACGCAGTATTTT.